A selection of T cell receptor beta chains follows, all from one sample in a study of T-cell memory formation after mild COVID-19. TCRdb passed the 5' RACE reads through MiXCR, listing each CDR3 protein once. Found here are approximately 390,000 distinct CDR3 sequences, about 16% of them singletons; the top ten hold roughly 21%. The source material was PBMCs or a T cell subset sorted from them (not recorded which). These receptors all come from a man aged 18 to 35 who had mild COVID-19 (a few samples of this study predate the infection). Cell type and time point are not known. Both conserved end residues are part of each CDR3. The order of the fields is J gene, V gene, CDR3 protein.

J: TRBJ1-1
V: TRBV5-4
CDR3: CASSLNRGANTEAFF

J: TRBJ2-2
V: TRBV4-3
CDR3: CASSPWAQGYTGELFF

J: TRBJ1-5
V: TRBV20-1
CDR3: CSARTQDEGQAQHF

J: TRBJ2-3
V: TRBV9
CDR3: CASSATVSTDTQYF

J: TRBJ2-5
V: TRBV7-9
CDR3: CASSFWTSGGETQYF

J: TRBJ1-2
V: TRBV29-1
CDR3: CSVEVWTGTRYTF

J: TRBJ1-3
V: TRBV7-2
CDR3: CASSPISWAGNTIYF

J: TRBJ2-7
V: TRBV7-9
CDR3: CASSRPGHPRGYEQYF

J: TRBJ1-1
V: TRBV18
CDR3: CASSPRTGGTFSAEAFF

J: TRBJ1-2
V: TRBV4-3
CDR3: CASSIQGLNYGYTF

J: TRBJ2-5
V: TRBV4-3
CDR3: CASSQEGIAGDQETQYF

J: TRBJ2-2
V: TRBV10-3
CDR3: CAMRTANTGELFF

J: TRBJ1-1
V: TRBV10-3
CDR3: CAIRTGGPNTEAFF

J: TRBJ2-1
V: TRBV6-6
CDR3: CASSYSGDRDHEQFF

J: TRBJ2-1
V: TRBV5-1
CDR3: CASSLGLGRQQFF

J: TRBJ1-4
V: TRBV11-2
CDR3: CASSLLSTEKLFF

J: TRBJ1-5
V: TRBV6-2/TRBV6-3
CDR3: CASSSGRDGYYNQPQHF

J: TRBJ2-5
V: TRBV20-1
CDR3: CSASPSSGGPSTQYF

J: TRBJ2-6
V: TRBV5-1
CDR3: CASSPQLSGANVLTF

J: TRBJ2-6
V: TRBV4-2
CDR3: CASSQTVQAGSGANVLTF

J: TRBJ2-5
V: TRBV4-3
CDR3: CASSQGTTIMETQYF

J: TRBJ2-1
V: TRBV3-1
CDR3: CASSQELYSREQFF

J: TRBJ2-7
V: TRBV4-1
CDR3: CASSQERGGTEQYF

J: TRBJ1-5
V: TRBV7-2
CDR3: CASGPFSGGQPQHF

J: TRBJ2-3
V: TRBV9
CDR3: CASSVGTGGADTQYF

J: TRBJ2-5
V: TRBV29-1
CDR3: CSAVDSGRQETQYF

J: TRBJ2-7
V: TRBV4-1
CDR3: CASSPWGYEQYF

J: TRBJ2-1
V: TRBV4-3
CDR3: CASSQTTGNEQFF

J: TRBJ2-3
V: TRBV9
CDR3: CASSVNGPDTQYF

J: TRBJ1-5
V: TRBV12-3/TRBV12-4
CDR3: CASWGGSNQPQHF

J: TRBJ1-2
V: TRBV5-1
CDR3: CASSSTTGQDLYGYTF

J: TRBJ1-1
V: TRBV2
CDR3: CASRRGGTEAFF